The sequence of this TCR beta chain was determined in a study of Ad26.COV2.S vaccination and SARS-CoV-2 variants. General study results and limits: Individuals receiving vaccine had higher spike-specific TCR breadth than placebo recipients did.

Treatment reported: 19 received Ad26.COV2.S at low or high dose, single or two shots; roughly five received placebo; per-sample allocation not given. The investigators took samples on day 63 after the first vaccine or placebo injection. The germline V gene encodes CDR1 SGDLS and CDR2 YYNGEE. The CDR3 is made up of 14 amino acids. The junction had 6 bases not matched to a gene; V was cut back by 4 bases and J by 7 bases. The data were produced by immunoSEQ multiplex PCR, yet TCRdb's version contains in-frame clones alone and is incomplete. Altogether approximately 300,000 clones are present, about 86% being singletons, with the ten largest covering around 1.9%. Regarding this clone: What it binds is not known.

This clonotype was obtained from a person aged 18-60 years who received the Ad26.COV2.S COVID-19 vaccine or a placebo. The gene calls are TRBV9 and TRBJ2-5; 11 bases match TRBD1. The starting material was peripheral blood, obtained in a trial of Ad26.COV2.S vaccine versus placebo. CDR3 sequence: CASSSGQGDVTQYF. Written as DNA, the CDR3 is TGTGCCAGCAGCTCGGGACAGGGGGACGTGACCCAGTACTTC.